This T cell receptor beta chain was recovered during a study of CD8 T cells in Susac syndrome (dated by TCRdb to 2018 to 2020). Study-level background: Repertoire sequencing was used to test whether CD8+ T cell activation and differentiation in Susac syndrome was antigen driven. General conclusions and limits of the study: The number of individuals in the TCR sequencing and HLA analysis was recognized as being relatively small.

RNA was extracted using the RNeasy kit, and roughly 0.5 to 1 microgram was reverse transcribed with random hexamers. The immunoSEQ multiplex PCR assay, covering 54 Vbeta and 13 Jbeta segments, was used to amplify TCR beta CDR3 regions. Bias from PCR amplification was corrected by using a synthetic template baseline for primer optimization and for computational correction. As for the authors' bioinformatics: Reads were assigned to V, D and J genes according to IMGT and analyzed in immunoSEQ Analyzer, with only productive sequences retained. Clonality was computed as one minus Shannon entropy normalized by log2 of the number of productive unique sequences. For each patient and control, public and private clones were evaluated within the 100 most prevalent clones. Clones were defined as Susac-specific if absent from the healthy and MS cohorts, from around 1,100 published viral clones and from other ImmuneACCESS disease sequences. TCRdb handled the public reads itself, with Q25 trimming in fastp and clone calling in MiXCR, and kept productive beta chains. All rows with the same CDR3 protein become a single entry with the most common DNA and genes. The V and J calls reflect TCRdb's pipeline rather than the authors' work. This sample is represented by some 260,000 distinct CDR3 sequences; 80% to 95% of them were singletons. The ten largest clones add up to about 0.071% of the sample.

The trim is 4 bases for V and 0 bases for J, with a gap of 10 bases between the germline ends. Measured from the cysteine to the phenylalanine, the CDR3 is 14 residues long. The kept DNA is CDR3 alone, 42 bases in frame from the first base. CDR1 is given as SGHRS and CDR2 as YFSETQ, both from the germline V gene. Peripheral blood CD8+ and CD4+ T cells from healthy donors, Susac syndrome patients and multiple sclerosis patients were profiled using high-throughput TCR beta sequencing. Multiple sclerosis controls were treatment-naive patients with stable or active relapsing-remitting disease fulfilling revised McDonald criteria. Bulk CD8+ and CD4+ T cells were purified by magnetic negative isolation, while CD8+ TEMRA cells were enriched using FACS. Blood was drawn into EDTA tubes, processed within 24 hours, and PBMCs were isolated by density gradient centrifugation. PBMCs intended for TCR sequencing were cryopreserved in liquid nitrogen and thawed later in a water bath at 37 degrees C. The sorted or isolated CD4+, CD8+ and CD8+ TEMRA cells had a purity of 90% or higher.

On this clonotype: This clone's antigen is unknown. Nothing much larger sits one base from this clone, and base qualities are not available.

This clonotype was obtained from a human donor with multiple sclerosis. In this chain, TRBV5-1 is recombined with TRBJ1-1; matching of 6 bases hints at TRBD1 as the D gene. Sequenced material: CD4+ T cells from PBMCs. CDR3 loop: CASSLRGLNTEAFF. The DNA is TGCGCCAGCAGCCTCAGGGGCCTGAACACTGAAGCTTTCTTT.